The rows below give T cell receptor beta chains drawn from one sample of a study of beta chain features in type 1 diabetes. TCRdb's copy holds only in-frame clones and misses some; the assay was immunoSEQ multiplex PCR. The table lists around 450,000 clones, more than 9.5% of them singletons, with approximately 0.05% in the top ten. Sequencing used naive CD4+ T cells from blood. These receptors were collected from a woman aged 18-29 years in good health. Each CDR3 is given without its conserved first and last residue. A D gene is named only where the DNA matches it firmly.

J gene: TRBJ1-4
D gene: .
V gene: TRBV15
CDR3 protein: ATSRDRGYNEKLF

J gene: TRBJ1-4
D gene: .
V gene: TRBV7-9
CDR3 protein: ASRPGGPTNEKLF

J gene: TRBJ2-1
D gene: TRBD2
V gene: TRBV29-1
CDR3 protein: SVGVVWAGAYNEQF

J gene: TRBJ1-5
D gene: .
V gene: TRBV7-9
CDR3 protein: ASSFLGGNQPQH

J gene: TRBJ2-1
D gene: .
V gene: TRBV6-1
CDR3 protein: ATHLWNEQF

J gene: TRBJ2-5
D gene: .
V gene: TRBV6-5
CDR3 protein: ASSYSGVETQY

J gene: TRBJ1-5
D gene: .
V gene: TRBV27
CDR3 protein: ASSFRAYSNQPQH

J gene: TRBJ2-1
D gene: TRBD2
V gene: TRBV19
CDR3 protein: ASSIGTSGNNEQF

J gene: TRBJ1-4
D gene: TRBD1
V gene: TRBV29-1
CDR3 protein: SVSTGLNEKLF

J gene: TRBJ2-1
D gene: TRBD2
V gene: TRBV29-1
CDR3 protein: SERLAGGNEQF

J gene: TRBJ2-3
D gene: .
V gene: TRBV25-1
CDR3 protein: ASSDGGLTRGDTQY

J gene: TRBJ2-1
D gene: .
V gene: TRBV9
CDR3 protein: ASSGGGTTYNEQF

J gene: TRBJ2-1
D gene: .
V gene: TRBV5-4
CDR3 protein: ASSPTGVTYNEQF

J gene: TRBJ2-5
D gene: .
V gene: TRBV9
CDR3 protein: ASSVGPSGETQY

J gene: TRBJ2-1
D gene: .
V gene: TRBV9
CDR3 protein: ASSVGSRDYNEQF

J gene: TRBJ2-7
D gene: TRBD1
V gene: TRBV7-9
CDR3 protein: ASSSRIDRAEQY

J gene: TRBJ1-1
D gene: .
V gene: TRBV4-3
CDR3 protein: ASSQDSLNTEAF

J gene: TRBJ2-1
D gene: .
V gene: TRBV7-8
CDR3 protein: ASSLVRLSSYNEQF

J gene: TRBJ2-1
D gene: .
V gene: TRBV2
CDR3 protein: ASSGSFSYNEQF

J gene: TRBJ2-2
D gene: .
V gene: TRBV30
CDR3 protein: AWSVLNTGELF

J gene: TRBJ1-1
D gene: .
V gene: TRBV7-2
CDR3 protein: ASSGSAGHTEAF

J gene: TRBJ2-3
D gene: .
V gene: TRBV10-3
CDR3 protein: AISEPGGGTDTQY

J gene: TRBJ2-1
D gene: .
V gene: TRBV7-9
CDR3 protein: ASSLLTGKKSYNEQF

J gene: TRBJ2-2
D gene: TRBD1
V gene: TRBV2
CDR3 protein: ASSRTGYTGELF

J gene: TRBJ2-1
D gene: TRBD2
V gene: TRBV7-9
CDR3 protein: ASRERGGDEQF

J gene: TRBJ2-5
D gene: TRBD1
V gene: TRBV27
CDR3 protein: ASKEQGPQETQY

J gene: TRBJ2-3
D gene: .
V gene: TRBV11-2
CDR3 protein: ASSFVGGLGDTQY

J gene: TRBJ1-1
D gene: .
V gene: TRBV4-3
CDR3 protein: ASSQVRVAGTEAF

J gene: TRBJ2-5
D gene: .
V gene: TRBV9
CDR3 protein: ASSVDRSYQETQY

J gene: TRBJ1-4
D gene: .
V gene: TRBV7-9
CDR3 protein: ASSFNEKLF

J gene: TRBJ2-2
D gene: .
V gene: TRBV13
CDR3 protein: ASSLFLNGELF

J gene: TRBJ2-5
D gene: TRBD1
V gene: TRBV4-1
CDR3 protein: ASREGTARQETQY

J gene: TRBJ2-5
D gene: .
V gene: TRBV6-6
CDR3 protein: ASSRNRDQETQY

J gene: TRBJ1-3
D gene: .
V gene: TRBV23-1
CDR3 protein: ASSQQGYGNTIY

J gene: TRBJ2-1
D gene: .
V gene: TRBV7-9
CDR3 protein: ASSLVSRSYNEQF

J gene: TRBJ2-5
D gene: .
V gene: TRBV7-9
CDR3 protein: ASSLVVVTSFQETQY

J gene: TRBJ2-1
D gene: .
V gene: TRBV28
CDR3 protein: ASSPPYNEQF

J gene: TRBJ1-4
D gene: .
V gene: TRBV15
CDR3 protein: ATSRDRVGANEKLF

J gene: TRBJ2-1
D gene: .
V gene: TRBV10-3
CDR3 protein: ATRVSYNEQF

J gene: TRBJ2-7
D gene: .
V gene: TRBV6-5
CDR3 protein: ASSYSEGFVNEQY

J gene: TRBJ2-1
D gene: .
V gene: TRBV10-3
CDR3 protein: AISDSAGRWDEQF

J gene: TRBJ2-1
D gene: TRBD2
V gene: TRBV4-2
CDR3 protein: ASSPLGLAGLGTRNEQF

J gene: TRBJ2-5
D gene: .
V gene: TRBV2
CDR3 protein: ASSVLVTQY

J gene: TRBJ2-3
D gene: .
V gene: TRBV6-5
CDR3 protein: ASSLAGSSTDTQY